Below, 24 T cell receptor beta chains from the same sample are listed, as sequenced in a study of cytomegalovirus exposure and HLA in healthy donors. Repertoires were generated with immunoSEQ multiplex PCR, while TCRdb's copy carries only in-frame clones and drops some. The table lists tens of thousands of clones, just over 90% of them singletons. The specimen was PBMCs. These receptors originate from a man aged 25-45 years in good health and CMV-seronegative.

The chain joins TRBV5-6 to TRBJ2-7, with D tentatively TRBD1 (6 bases). V gave up 4 bases and J gave up 4 bases, with 12 bases separating them. Germline lookup yields CDR1 SGHDT and CDR2 YYEEEE. The CDR3 runs 13 residues. CDR3 sequence: CASSGGQLYEQYF. The CDR3 region has the DNA TGTGCCAGCAGCGGCGGACAGTTATACGAGCAGTACTTC.

The chain is built from TRBV28 and TRBJ1-2; TRBD1 matches at 7 bases. After removal of 3 bases from V and 6 bases from J, the junction contained 10 bases not matched to a gene. CDR1 and CDR2 from the germline V gene are MDHEN and SYDVKM. The CDR3 length is 15 residues. CDR3 residues: CASSLADRRTNGYTF. CDR3 coding DNA: TGTGCCAGCAGTTTGGCGGACAGGAGAACTAATGGCTACACCTTC.

V is TRBV9 and J is TRBJ2-5; weak D call: TRBD2 (6 bases). The CDR3 runs 11 residues. V was pared by 7 bases and J by 5 bases, with 9 bases between. Per the germline V gene, CDR1 is SGDLS and CDR2 is YYNGEE. CDR3 DNA sequence: TGTGCCAGCGGAGGGGAGGAGACCCAGTACTTC. Its translation: CASGGEETQYF.

The V call is TRBV5-1, the J call TRBJ1-4, with 8 nucleotides matching TRBD1. Losses at the gene ends were 7 bases for V and 7 bases for J; bases not matched to a gene: 9. Germline V gene data show CDR1 as SGHRS and CDR2 as YFSETQ. The CDR3 length is 14 residues. CDR3 loop: CASQSGTGGEKLFF. The CDR3 DNA reads TGCGCCAGCCAATCCGGGACAGGCGGTGAAAAACTGTTTTTT.

The chain joins TRBV28 to TRBJ1-6; D gene uncertain. CDR3 length equals 14 residues. The germline gives CDR1 MDHEN, CDR2 SYDVKM. Trimming took 7 bases from V and 8 from J, leaving 15 bases between them. As DNA, the CDR3 is TGTGCCAGCACCCGGGAGCAATGGGATTCACCCCTCCACTTT. Translation gives CASTREQWDSPLHF.

This clone was detected once. The sample has other DNA sequences that encode this CDR3 too. The chain is built from TRBV4-1 and TRBJ2-7; TRBD1 agrees at 10 bases. Germline V gives CDR1 MGHRA, CDR2 YSYEKL. The V gene end was trimmed by 4 bases and the J gene end by 1 base; junction bases not matched to a gene: 7. The CDR3 is 16 amino acids. Written as DNA, the CDR3 is TGCGCCAGCAGCCCTTCCGGGACAGGGGTTTCCTACGAGCAGTACTTC. It codes for CASSPSGTGVSYEQYF.

The V call is TRBV11-2, the J call TRBJ2-3, with 9 bases aligning to TRBD2. V was clipped by 7 bases and J by 4 bases; unmatched bases: 12. The length of the CDR3 is 16 residues. Germline loops: CDR1 SGHAT, CDR2 FQNNGV. The CDR3 nucleotides read TGTGCCAGCAACTTTCGGGCGGGGGGGCCGCCAGATACGCAGTATTTT. Residues: CASNFRAGGPPDTQYF. Variable domain in full (rest from reference TRBV11-2 and TRBJ2-3): EAGVAQSPRYKIIEKRQSVAFWCNPISGHATLYWYQQILGQGPKLLIQFQNNGVVDDSQLPKDRFSAERLKGVDSTLKIQPAKLEDSAVYLCASNFRAGGPPDTQYFGPGTRLTVL.

The chain has TRBV9 and TRBJ2-2; 9 positions match TRBD1. The CDR3 has 15 residues. Germline values: CDR1 SGDLS, CDR2 YYNGEE. With V trimmed by 7 bases and J by 4 bases, 8 bases remained unmatched. CDR3 nucleotide sequence: TGTGCCAGCGAGGCACGGACAGGGGTCACCGGGGAGCTGTTTTTT. Residues: CASEARTGVTGELFF.

This sequence joins TRBV28 and TRBJ2-1, with 10 bases that match TRBD1. The junction had 14 bases not matched to a gene; V was cut back by 9 bases and J by 0 bases. CDR3 length equals 18 residues. CDR1 and CDR2 from the germline V gene are MDHEN and SYDVKM. DNA of the CDR3: TGTGCCAGTCCGGCGGGACAGGGGATTCCGAGCTCCTACAATGAGCAGTTCTTC. It translates to CASPAGQGIPSSYNEQFF.

The gene calls are TRBV29-1 and TRBJ2-4; D is unclear. In germline, CDR1 is SQVTM, CDR2 ANQGSEA. V lost 4 bases to trimming and J lost 1 base, with 8 bases between them. The CDR3 has 13 residues. The CDR3 loop is CSVGLLAKNIQYF. In DNA, the CDR3 is TGCAGCGTTGGGCTGCTGGCCAAAAACATTCAGTACTTC.

V usage is TRBV7-9 and J usage is TRBJ2-1, with D perhaps matching TRBD2 (5 bases). This CDR3 contains 18 residues. Between the trimmed V and J ends, which lost 5 bases and 1 base, there was a span of 21 bases. Germline values: CDR1 SEHNR, CDR2 FQNEAQ (reference sequence). The CDR3 nucleotides are TGTGCCAGCAGCCCTGCTATAGTGGGGAGCCCATCCTACAATGAGCAGTTCTTC. Translated: CASSPAIVGSPSYNEQFF.

This chain joins TRBV7-2 and TRBJ2-7, with a weak D call TRBD1 (5 bases). The CDR3 contains 15 residues. CDR1 is SGHTA, CDR2 FQGNSA, per germline. V lost 5 bases and J lost 1, with 15 bases in between. DNA of the CDR3: TGTGCCAGCAGCCAAGGAGTGGGGCAATCCTACGAGCAGTACTTC. Translated: CASSQGVGQSYEQYF.

The CDR3 protein is CASSYGTGGSYEQYF. DNA for the CDR3: TGTGCCAGCAGTTACGGGACAGGGGGCTCCTACGAGCAGTACTTC. This chain joins TRBV6-5 and TRBJ2-7, with 11 bases fitting TRBD1. The CDR3 loop spans 15 amino acids. The V and J ends lost 2 bases and 0 bases, in that order; junction bases with no gene match: 0. Germline V lookup: CDR1 MNHEY, CDR2 SVGAGI.

This clone was detected once. V is TRBV28 and J is TRBJ2-1; 8 bases are a match to TRBD2. Germline V lookup: CDR1 MDHEN, CDR2 SYDVKM. The CDR3 covers 18 residues. The V segment lost 3 bases and the J segment 1 base; nucleotides outside the gene matches: 11. CDR3 sequence: CASSFLAGRARSYNEQFF. CDR3 sequence (DNA): TGTGCCAGCAGTTTCCTGGCCGGGAGGGCCCGTTCCTACAATGAGCAGTTCTTC.

CDR3 bases: TGTGCTAGTGGTCCGCATCCGACAGGGAGCTCCAATGAAAAACTGTTTTTT. It codes for CASGPHPTGSSNEKLFF. The chain uses TRBV12-5 and TRBJ1-4, with 7 bases identical to TRBD1. The CDR3 runs 17 residues. With V trimmed by 5 bases and J by 5 bases, 14 bases remained unmatched. CDR1 and CDR2 from the germline V gene are LGHNT and FRNRAP.

The chain employs TRBV10-2 and TRBJ2-5, with 10 bases fitting TRBD2. The junction had 3 bases not matched to a gene; V was cut back by 8 bases and J by 3 bases. The CDR3 is 13 amino acids. Germline loops: CDR1 WSHSY, CDR2 SAAADI. The CDR3, as DNA: TGCGCCAGCCGGACTAGCGGTGAAGAGACCCAGTACTTC. As protein: CASRTSGEETQYF.

CDR3 in amino acids: CASRSSGQGSEKLFF. CDR3 coding DNA: TGTGCCAGTAGGTCATCGGGACAGGGTTCCGAAAAACTGTTTTTT. V usage is TRBV19 and J usage is TRBJ1-4; TRBD1 matches at 9 bases. The germline gives CDR1 LNHDA, CDR2 SQIVND (reference sequence). Trimming at V came to 6 bases and at J to 8 bases, leaving 10 bases not matched to a gene. The CDR3 has 15 amino acids.

V is TRBV5-4 and J is TRBJ1-1, with D perhaps matching TRBD1 (6 bases). Germline CDR1 is SGHNT and CDR2 is YYREEE (reference sequence). V lost 0 bases, J lost 0 bases, and 9 bases lay in between. The CDR3 extends over 15 amino acids. The CDR3 is CASSLVDRVNTEAFF. CDR3 DNA: TGTGCCAGCAGCTTGGTGGACAGAGTGAACACTGAAGCTTTCTTT.

The chain couples TRBV30 to TRBJ1-4; D is unclear. The CDR3 spans 13 residues. The V end lost 1 base, the J end lost 8 bases, and 11 bases lay between the germline ends. The germline gives CDR1 GTSNPN, CDR2 SVGIG (reference sequence). The CDR3 is CAWSGLFGEKLFF. CDR3 bases: TGTGCCTGGAGTGGACTGTTCGGGGAAAAACTGTTTTTT.

V is TRBV28 and J is TRBJ1-5; D ambiguous. Trimming cost V 1 base and J 5 bases, with 12 bases left between them. Germline assignment: CDR1 MDHEN and CDR2 SYDVKM. CDR3 length: 15 amino acids. The CDR3 protein is CASSLSPARYQPQHF. As DNA, the CDR3 is TGTGCCAGCAGTTTATCCCCCGCTAGGTATCAGCCCCAGCATTTT.

V is TRBV12-5 and J is TRBJ2-2, with D tentatively TRBD2 (7 bases). The CDR3 spans 13 residues. Germline loops: CDR1 LGHNT, CDR2 FRNRAP. V was clipped by 6 bases and J by 6 bases, with 11 bases between them. In DNA, the CDR3 is TGTGCTAGTGGGACGGGGGGCCCCGGGGAGCTGTTTTTT. Encoded protein: CASGTGGPGELFF.

This chain connects TRBV5-1 to TRBJ2-1; TRBD1 might be the D (6 bases). Germline values: CDR1 SGHRS, CDR2 YFSETQ. The CDR3 is 15 amino acids. V lost 0 bases, J lost 6 bases, and 13 bases lay in between. The CDR3: CASSLDEAGVNEQFF. CDR3 nucleotides: TGCGCCAGCAGCTTGGATGAGGCAGGGGTCAATGAGCAGTTCTTC. The entire variable domain, with the rest obtained from reference TRBV5-1 and TRBJ2-1, is as follows: KAGVTQTPRYLIKTRGQQVTLSCSPISGHRSVSWYQQTPGQGLQFLFEYFSETQRNKGNFPGRFSGRQFSNSRSEMNVSTLELGDSALYLCASSLDEAGVNEQFFGPGTRLTVL.

This chain links TRBV6-5 with TRBJ2-1; 7 positions match TRBD1. The J segment lost 8 bases and the V segment lost 6 bases, leaving 7 bases of the junction unmatched. The V gene's germline CDR1 is MNHEY and CDR2 SVGAGI. CDR3 length equals 13 residues. The CDR3 loop is CASSHGQVHEQFF. CDR3 nucleotides: TGTGCCAGCAGCCACGGACAGGTGCATGAGCAGTTCTTC.

This clone was detected ten times or more. This chain links TRBV10-3 with TRBJ1-1; no reliable D call. Trimming took off 7 bases at V and 6 bases at J, with 12 bases between the two ends. The CDR3 loop spans 12 amino acids. In germline, CDR1 is ENHRY, CDR2 SYGVKD. The chain's CDR3 is CAIKAGQSEAFF. CDR3 bases: TGTGCCATCAAAGCAGGTCAGTCTGAAGCTTTCTTT.